This T cell receptor beta chain was profiled in a study of Ad26.COV2.S vaccination and SARS-CoV-2 variants listed by TCRdb under 2021. Background for the entire study: Vaccine-arm donors came from COV1001, a multicentre, randomized, double-blind, placebo-controlled phase I-IIa trial of Ad26.COV2.S in healthy adults. Throughout the experiments and outcome assessment, investigators stayed blinded to trial group allocation. Ad26.COV2.S was given intramuscularly at 5x10^10 or 1x10^11 viral particles, as a single shot or as two shots 56 days apart. A total of about 30 samples were included in the TCR-sequenced set, comprising about 20 Ad26.COV2.S vaccine recipients, 5 placebo recipients and 8 SARS-CoV-2 convalescent individuals. TCRbeta repertoire sequencing was used to assess the specificity and breadth of SARS-CoV-2-reactive T cell receptors after Ad26.COV2.S vaccination. Participants in the trial were split at random into five groups of five each, receiving low-dose or high-dose Ad26.COV2.S once or twice, or else placebo on both occasions. Summary of the overall study and its limitations: Non-spike TCR breadth was comparable between vaccine and placebo recipients, consistent with the vaccine containing only spike. After vaccination, spike-specific CD8+ and CD4+ T cell responses were reported to show substantial breadth. The authors noted that the TCR breadth and depth analyses may have underestimated total T cell responses. Ad26.COV2.S recipients had higher spike-specific TCR breadth than placebo recipients (P = 0.0014). The study was not powered for comparison of responses between vaccine doses or regimens.

In the case of this clone: The antigen this receptor binds is unknown. Per-base qualities were not stored, and no clone one base away is much larger.

TCRbeta CDR3 regions were sequenced with the immunoSEQ Assay. After extraction, genomic DNA underwent amplification by bias-controlled multiplex PCR, followed by high-throughput sequencing. Per the source publication's procedure: To quantify the absolute abundance of each unique TCRbeta CDR3 region, sequences were collapsed and filtered. T cell fraction was estimated by normalizing TCRbeta template counts to usable DNA, with usable DNA measured through amplification of reference genes found in all nucleated cells. Repertoire TCRs were annotated as SARS-CoV-2-specific when V gene, CDR3 amino acid sequence and J gene were exactly matched to a known reactive TCR set. The reference SARS-CoV-2 TCR set came from MIRA and was filtered for enrichment in COVID-19-positive ImmuneCODE repertoires, removing public or cross-reactive TCRs. Based on the MIRA antigens, annotated TCRs were further analysed at the level of specific ORF or position within ORF. Depth was the summed frequency of annotated unique rearrangements, while breadth was defined as annotated unique rearrangements over total unique productive rearrangements. TCR breadth was compared between groups using two-sided Wilcoxon rank-sum tests. TCRdb's version of the immuneACCESS table is confined to in-frame rearrangements and falls short of the full clone set. An unresolved V gene accounts for under half of the shortfall where checked; the remainder is of unknown origin. D and trimming come from the DNA, and the V and J calls and clone size come from that table. This sample gives approximately 480,000 clones in total; around 85% of them show up just once. The biggest ten clones account for about 13% of the sample.

There are 14 amino acids in the CDR3, from cysteine to phenylalanine inclusive. The DNA shown is the 42-base CDR3, in frame from base 1. Taken from the germline V gene, the CDR1 and CDR2 loops are SGDLS and YYNGEE. The germline V and J ends show losses of 3 bases and 11 bases respectively, and no gene match explains 11 bases of the junction. The treatment or condition tag for this specimen amounts to: roughly 19 received Ad26.COV2.S at low or high dose, single or two shots; 5 received placebo; per-sample allocation not given. For vaccine and placebo recipients, repertoires were sequenced using samples collected on day 63 after the first injection. In Cohort 1b, about 25 adults aged 18-55 years were enrolled at a single site in Boston, USA, between 29 July and 7 August 2020. Ad26.COV2.S was a replication-incompetent adenovirus type 26 vector that expressed a prefusion-stabilized SARS-CoV-2 spike protein derived from the original Wuhan strain.

The sequencing used peripheral blood, collected in a trial of Ad26.COV2.S vaccine versus placebo. The clonotype originates from a person between 18 and 65 years old who received the Ad26.COV2.S COVID-19 vaccine or a placebo. The rearranged chain carries TRBV9 and TRBJ1-1; 9 bases in the middle match TRBD1. The DNA sequence is TGTGCCAGCAGCGAAACCGGGACAGGGATCAACGCTTTCTTT. It translates to CASSETGTGINAFF.